A single sample is the source of the 30 T cell receptor beta chains below, sequenced in a study of cytomegalovirus exposure and HLA in healthy donors. The PCR made use of 60 Vbeta and 13 Jbeta primers. Repertoires were generated with immunoSEQ multiplex PCR, while TCRdb's copy carries only in-frame clones and drops some. The sample lists under 150,000 clones, roughly 85% seen once, with 1.5% to 2% in the top ten. The sequenced sample consisted of PBMCs. These receptors came from a woman aged 25 to 39 in good health and CMV-seronegative.

The J gene is TRBJ1-4, the V gene TRBV5-1, with a weak D call TRBD1 (5 bases). Germline V gene data show CDR1 as SGHRS and CDR2 as YFSETQ. Trimming took off 2 bases at V and 7 bases at J, with 9 bases between the two ends. This CDR3 is built from 13 residues. DNA of the CDR3: TGCGCCAGCAGCTTCGGGCAGGGTGAAAAACTGTTTTTT. This gives the protein CASSFGQGEKLFF.

This rearrangement joins TRBV7-9 to TRBJ1-2; D might be TRBD1 (6 bases). Trimming stripped 7 bases from V and 7 bases from J, with 25 bases between. The germline V gene has CDR1 SEHNR and CDR2 FQNEAQ (reference sequence). There are 16 residues in the CDR3. The CDR3 region is CASTLGAGVEKAGYTF. CDR3 bases: TGTGCCAGCACCCTTGGGGCAGGGGTGGAAAAAGCTGGCTACACCTTC.

This clone came up once. The rearrangement links TRBV4-2 to TRBJ1-4; no firm D call. V lost 3 bases and J lost 4, with 9 bases in between. Germline V lookup: CDR1 LGHNA, CDR2 YNFKEQ. CDR3 size: 14 residues. The chain's CDR3 is CASSQDGLNEKLFF. The CDR3 DNA reads as TGTGCCAGCAGCCAGGACGGACTTAATGAAAAACTGTTTTTT.

This chain uses TRBV30 with TRBJ1-5; tentative D call: TRBD1 (5 bases). Germline V CDR1 and CDR2: GTSNPN, SVGIG (reference sequence). This CDR3 is 13 amino acids long. Here the CDR3 reads CAWDSQGNQPQHF. CDR3 DNA: TGTGCGTGGGACTCTCAGGGAAATCAGCCCCAGCATTTT.

The chain has TRBV19 and TRBJ1-2; tentative D call: TRBD1 (5 bases). Trimming shortened V by 3 bases and J by 8 bases, and 13 bases separated the two germline ends. The CDR3 runs 13 residues. In germline, CDR1 is LNHDA, CDR2 SQIVND (reference sequence). The chain's CDR3 is CASSISGSGGYTF. CDR3 coding DNA: TGTGCCAGTAGTATTTCAGGGTCTGGCGGCTACACCTTC.

The chain has TRBV6-5 and TRBJ1-5, with D maybe TRBD1 (5 bases). The CDR3 totals 15 residues. The V end was cut by 7 bases, the J end by 4 bases, with 17 bases between. Germline loops: CDR1 MNHEY, CDR2 SVGAGI. CDR3 bases: TGTGCCAGCAAGCTTGGGGGGGTAGATAATCAGCCCCAGCATTTT. It is translated as CASKLGGVDNQPQHF.

V is TRBV18 and J is TRBJ2-7; 8 positions agree with TRBD2. The V gene end was trimmed by 3 bases and the J gene end by 3 bases; junction bases not matched to a gene: 1. CDR1 and CDR2 (germline): KGHSH, LQKENI. The CDR3 is made up of 13 amino acids. The CDR3 nucleotides are TGTGCCAGCTCACCCCGGGGGGGCTACGAGCAGTACTTC. Protein: CASSPRGGYEQYF.

The chain has TRBV7-2 and TRBJ1-2, with a weak D call TRBD1 (6 bases). The V end was cut by 4 bases, the J end by 8 bases, with 17 bases between. This CDR3 contains 14 residues. Looked up from germline, CDR1 is SGHTA and CDR2 is FQGNSA. The CDR3 DNA sequence: TGTGCCAGCAGCTCCTACAGGGTTAAGAACGGCTACACCTTC. Its protein product is CASSSYRVKNGYTF.

The chain carries TRBV6-6 and TRBJ1-1; 7 bases fit TRBD1. The trim removed 5 bases at V and 3 bases at J, leaving 9 bases unmatched. The germline V gene has CDR1 MNHNY and CDR2 SVGAGI (reference sequence). CDR3 size: 15 residues. The CDR3 sequence: CASSPRRDSYTEAFF. Written as DNA, the CDR3 is TGTGCCAGCAGTCCACGCCGGGACAGTTACACTGAAGCTTTCTTT.

The gene calls are TRBV5-1 and TRBJ1-4, with D uncertain. Germline V gene sequence: CDR1 SGHRS, CDR2 YFSETQ. There are 14 residues in the CDR3. V lost 0 bases and J lost 3, with 6 bases in between. The CDR3 coding sequence is TGCGCCAGCAGCTTGGCTCCGGCTAATGAAAAACTGTTTTTT. Residues: CASSLAPANEKLFF. Together with reference TRBV5-1 and TRBJ1-4, the CDR3 gives the full variable domain: KAGVTQTPRYLIKTRGQQVTLSCSPISGHRSVSWYQQTPGQGLQFLFEYFSETQRNKGNFPGRFSGRQFSNSRSEMNVSTLELGDSALYLCASSLAPANEKLFFGSGTQLSVL.

The chain is built from TRBV29-1 and TRBJ1-4, with a possible D match to TRBD1 (6 bases). Germline loops: CDR1 SQVTM, CDR2 ANQGSEA. With 5 bases removed from V and 7 bases from J, the gap between germline ends came to 11 bases. The CDR3 covers 12 residues. For the CDR3, the DNA is TGCAGCGTTATTCAGGGGAGTGAAAAACTGTTTTTT. This codes for CSVIQGSEKLFF.

V and J are TRBV4-1 and TRBJ2-7, with 9 nucleotides matching TRBD1. The germline CDR1 and CDR2 sequences are MGHRA and YSYEKL. The CDR3 runs to 17 residues. The J segment lost 1 base and the V segment lost 4 bases, leaving 11 bases of the junction unmatched. CDR3 nucleotide sequence: TGCGCCAGCAGCCCTGGAGGGGGGACAGGGATTTCCTACGAGCAGTACTTC. Its protein is CASSPGGGTGISYEQYF.

J is TRBJ2-1 and V is TRBV4-2, with D perhaps TRBD2 (5 bases). V shed 0 bases and J shed 0 bases, with 15 bases lying between them. Germline CDR1 LGHNA, CDR2 YNFKEQ. This CDR3 region has 18 residues. The CDR3 is CASSQEVSLRDSYNEQFF. The CDR3 DNA follows: TGTGCCAGCAGCCAAGAAGTTAGTTTGAGGGACTCCTACAATGAGCAGTTCTTC.

The chain couples TRBV5-1 to TRBJ2-1; 7 bases line up with TRBD1. V dropped 4 bases and J dropped 8; count of bases not matched to a gene: 3. The CDR3 is made up of 12 amino acids. Germline CDR1 and CDR2: SGHRS and YFSETQ. The CDR3 loop is CASSEDRDEQFF. The CDR3 DNA sequence: TGCGCCAGCAGCGAAGACAGGGATGAGCAGTTCTTC.

This clone was counted only a few times. CDR3 protein: CASSEGAPEISYEQYF. CDR3 sequence (DNA): TGTGCCAGCAGTGAAGGGGCTCCCGAGATCTCCTACGAGCAGTACTTC. The V and J genes are TRBV2 and TRBJ2-7; D remains unclear. V lost 1 base and J 0 bases, leaving 13 bases between the germline ends. The CDR3 runs to 16 residues. Germline CDR1 is SNHLY and CDR2 is FYNNEI.

The chain carries TRBV14 and TRBJ2-7; D is unclear. This CDR3 contains 13 residues. The germline V and J ends were trimmed by 4 bases and 5 bases, with 12 bases remaining between them. The germline CDR1 and CDR2 sequences are SGHDN and FVKESK. The CDR3: CASSLKMGDEQYF. In DNA, the CDR3 is TGTGCCAGCAGCCTTAAGATGGGCGACGAGCAGTACTTC.

The CDR3 DNA reads TGTGCCTGGAGTATTGGACAGGGGTGGACTGAAGCTTTCTTT. Translation gives CAWSIGQGWTEAFF. This rearrangement joins TRBV30 to TRBJ1-1; the match to TRBD1 covers 9 bases. Germline CDR1 GTSNPN, CDR2 SVGIG (reference sequence). The CDR3 has 14 residues. Trimming removed 2 bases from V and 5 bases from J; junction bases left unmatched: 6.

V is TRBV7-2 and J is TRBJ1-6, with 7 bases fitting TRBD1. The CDR3 length is 14 residues. V lost 4 bases and J lost 6; bases outside the gene matches: 3. CDR1 is SGHTA, CDR2 FQGNSA, per germline. The CDR3 sequence: CASSSYRGNSPLHF. For the CDR3, the DNA is TGTGCCAGCAGCTCTTACAGGGGTAATTCACCCCTCCACTTT.

The chain links TRBV27 to TRBJ2-6, with D uncertain. CDR3 size: 13 residues. CDR1 and CDR2 (germline): MNHEY, SMNVEV (reference sequence). V dropped 6 bases and J dropped 4 bases, with 7 bases sitting between them. CDR3 sequence: CASRAPGANVLTF. CDR3 DNA sequence: TGTGCCAGCAGGGCCCCCGGGGCCAACGTCCTGACTTTC.

The V and J genes are TRBV27 and TRBJ2-7; possible D gene TRBD1, 5 bases. The CDR3 is 14 amino acids. CDR1 is MNHEY, CDR2 SMNVEV, per germline (reference sequence). V was shortened by 6 bases and J by 4 bases, with 16 bases between the two germline ends. The CDR3 loop is CASRPRQPGYEQYF. CDR3 in DNA: TGTGCCAGCAGGCCCCGACAGCCCGGTTACGAGCAGTACTTC.

V and J are TRBV5-1 and TRBJ1-5; D remains ambiguous. V was trimmed by 0 bases and J by 7 bases, leaving 11 bases between them. This CDR3 is built from 14 residues. Germline-derived CDR1 and CDR2 are SGHRS and YFSETQ. In nucleotides, the CDR3 is TGCGCCAGCAGCTTGGGAGGTGCTAGCCAGCCCCAGCATTTT. Its protein product is CASSLGGASQPQHF.

The chain uses TRBV11-3 and TRBJ1-5, with TRBD1 matching 7 bases. CDR1 SGHNT and CDR2 YENEEA come from the germline V gene. Trimming took 0 bases from V and 6 from J; bases not matched to a gene: 8. The length of the CDR3 is 16 residues. CDR3 region: CASSLEEGAGGQPQHF. The CDR3 DNA follows: TGTGCCAGCAGCTTAGAGGAGGGGGCGGGCGGTCAGCCCCAGCATTTT.

The V and J genes are TRBV7-9 and TRBJ2-7; TRBD1 matches at 8 bases. Unmatched junction bases numbered 7, after V lost 5 bases and J lost 7 bases. This CDR3 contains 13 residues. Germline V gene lookup returns CDR1 SEHNR and CDR2 FQNEAQ (reference sequence). CDR3 amino acids: CASSLQGAGEQYF. The CDR3 coding sequence is TGTGCCAGCAGCCTCCAGGGGGCGGGGGAGCAGTACTTC.

The J gene is TRBJ1-1, the V gene TRBV18; 8 nucleotides agree with TRBD1. This CDR3 comprises 16 residues. J gave up 1 base and V 5 bases, and 9 bases lay outside the gene matches. CDR1 and CDR2 from the germline V gene are KGHSH and LQKENI. The CDR3 region has the DNA TGTGCCAGCTCAGGTACAGGGGGACCTCAGAACACTGAAGCTTTCTTT. Its translation is CASSGTGGPQNTEAFF. The variable domain in full, with the rest retrieved from reference TRBV18 and TRBJ1-1, is NAGVMQNPRHLVRRRGQEARLRCSPMKGHSHVYWYRQLPEEGLKFMVYLQKENIIDESGMPKERFSAEFPKEGPSILRIQQVVRGDSAAYFCASSGTGGPQNTEAFFGQGTRLTVV.

The chain combines TRBV11-2 with TRBJ1-6; D perhaps matches TRBD1 (6 bases). V lost 2 bases to trimming and J lost 9 bases, with 14 bases between them. The CDR3 is 15 residues long. From germline, CDR1 is SGHAT and CDR2 FQNNGV. In DNA, the CDR3 is TGTGCCAGCAGCTTATCCGGGACATTCCTTTCACCCCTCCACTTT. This gives the protein CASSLSGTFLSPLHF. Full variable domain (remainder filled in from reference TRBV11-2 and TRBJ1-6): EAGVAQSPRYKIIEKRQSVAFWCNPISGHATLYWYQQILGQGPKLLIQFQNNGVVDDSQLPKDRFSAERLKGVDSTLKIQPAKLEDSAVYLCASSLSGTFLSPLHFGNGTRLTVT.

This clone was seen just once. The chain joins TRBV4-1 to TRBJ2-7; 9 bases match TRBD2. The germline V gene encodes CDR1 MGHRA and CDR2 YSYEKL. The CDR3 extends over 16 amino acids. The junction had 6 bases not matched to a gene; V was cut back by 1 base and J by 2 bases. The DNA of the CDR3 is TGCGCCAGCAGCCAAGGAGTGGCGGGGGGGCCCTACGAGCAGTACTTC. This codes for CASSQGVAGGPYEQYF.

The J gene is TRBJ1-5, the V gene TRBV6-1; D call uncertain. The germline V gene encodes CDR1 MNHNS and CDR2 SASEGT. Trimming removed 4 bases at V and 0 bases at J, with 10 bases between. The CDR3 spans 15 residues. The CDR3 DNA sequence: TGTGCCAGCAGTGGGCAGGACTTTAGCAATCAGCCCCAGCATTTT. This codes for CASSGQDFSNQPQHF.

V and J are TRBV5-4 and TRBJ1-5; D gene ambiguous. Germline V lookup: CDR1 SGHNT, CDR2 YYREEE (reference sequence). The CDR3 spans 15 residues. Trimming pared 2 bases from V and 3 bases from J, leaving 12 bases between. CDR3 nucleotide sequence: TGTGCCAGCAGCTTAGAGGGTGCGGACAATCAGCCCCAGCATTTT. This encodes CASSLEGADNQPQHF.

The genes are TRBV6-1 and TRBJ1-2; weak D call: TRBD1 (5 bases). This CDR3 comprises 14 residues. V was clipped by 2 bases and J by 1 base, with 8 bases between them. Germline lookup yields CDR1 MNHNS and CDR2 SASEGT. Written as DNA, the CDR3 is TGTGCCAGCAGTGAACAGGGAAATAACTATGGCTACACCTTC. It translates to CASSEQGNNYGYTF.

The J gene is TRBJ2-3, the V gene TRBV5-1, with 7 bases aligning to TRBD2. The CDR3 totals 16 residues. Germline CDR1 and CDR2: SGHRS and YFSETQ. The trim removed 0 bases at V and 3 bases at J, leaving 7 bases unmatched. Here the CDR3 reads CASSLVGSGATDTQYF. As DNA, the CDR3 is TGCGCCAGCAGCTTGGTAGGGAGCGGGGCGACAGATACGCAGTATTTT. Full variable domain (missing parts from reference TRBV5-1 and TRBJ2-3): KAGVTQTPRYLIKTRGQQVTLSCSPISGHRSVSWYQQTPGQGLQFLFEYFSETQRNKGNFPGRFSGRQFSNSRSEMNVSTLELGDSALYLCASSLVGSGATDTQYFGPGTRLTVL.